These T cell receptor beta chains were read from a single sample in a study of T cell responses to AZD1222 COVID-19 vaccine. Measured with immunoSEQ multiplex PCR; TCRdb has only the in-frame clones, and not every one. The sample holds 130,000 to 150,000 clones; 92% are singletons and the top ten take approximately 2%. Sequences were derived from peripheral blood, sampled on day 0 of AZD1222 vaccination. The source is an adult in good health. Both conserved end residues are part of each CDR3. The order of the fields is V gene, clone size, J gene, D gene, CDR3 DNA, CDR3 protein. D genes are given only for firm matches. Expanded clones get a size class; other rows say once, few or many, or leave the size out.

TRBV18	NA	TRBJ1-4	NA	TGTGCCAGCTCACGGGGGGCTGTTAATGAAAAACTGTTTTTT	CASSRGAVNEKLFF
TRBV9	NA	TRBJ2-1	TRBD2	TGTGCCAGCAGCGTAACTGCGGGGGTTACCAATGAGCAGTTCTTC	CASSVTAGVTNEQFF
TRBV7-9	NA	TRBJ2-4	NA	TGTGCCAGCAGCTTAGGATTGCCGGGAGAGAACATTCAGTACTTC	CASSLGLPGENIQYF
TRBV7-7	NA	TRBJ2-3	NA	TGTGCTAGCAGCTATTCTATGGGGGTAGCCGATACGCAGTATTTT	CASSYSMGVADTQYF
TRBV24-1	NA	TRBJ2-1	NA	TGTGCCACCAGTGATCTTGGCGAGAAGCAGTTCTTC	CATSDLGEKQFF
TRBV7-2	NA	TRBJ1-4	NA	TGTGCCAGCAGCTTGACAGGCCCAACTAATGAAAAACTGTTTTTT	CASSLTGPTNEKLFF
TRBV19	NA	TRBJ2-7	TRBD1	TGTGCCAGTAGTCTGGGACAGGTCTACGAGCAGTACTTC	CASSLGQVYEQYF
TRBV27	NA	TRBJ2-1	NA	TGTGCCAGCAGTTCCGGGACAGCGGACTATAGGATCTACAATGAGCAGTTCTTC	CASSSGTADYRIYNEQFF
TRBV12-2	NA	TRBJ1-2	NA	TGTGCAAGTCGCTTAGACTCCCTCCGCAGGACAGGGCATGGCTACACCTTC	CASRLDSLRRTGHGYTF
TRBV3-1/TRBV3-2	NA	TRBJ2-1	TRBD2	TGTGCCAGCAGACTGCGGAGCGGGGGTTACAATGAGCAGTTCTTC	CASRLRSGGYNEQFF
TRBV5-1	once	TRBJ2-2	TRBD1	TGCGCCAGCAGCGAGGGGGCAGGGGACACCGGGGAGCTGTTTTTT	CASSEGAGDTGELFF
TRBV19	NA	TRBJ2-1	TRBD2	TGTGCCAGTAGTATCGCAGCGGGGGCGGACAATGAGCAGTTCTTC	CASSIAAGADNEQFF
TRBV9	NA	TRBJ1-6	TRBD1	TGTGCCAGCAGCGTAGATCAGGGGGCGGGTTCACCCCTCCACTTT	CASSVDQGAGSPLHF
TRBV19	few	TRBJ1-3	TRBD1	TGTGCCAGTAGTAAGGCGGGGACAGCGGTTCTCGTCGGAAACACCATATATTTT	CASSKAGTAVLVGNTIYF
TRBV11-3	NA	TRBJ2-5	NA	TGTGCCAGCAGCTTTGATCGGGAGGAGACCCAGTACTTC	CASSFDREETQYF
TRBV30	NA	TRBJ2-1	TRBD1	TGTGCCTGGATAGGGGACAGCTCCTACAATGAGCAGTTCTTC	CAWIGDSSYNEQFF
TRBV4-2	NA	TRBJ2-7	NA	TGTGCCAGCAGCCGGGGACATTCTTACGAGCAGTACTTC	CASSRGHSYEQYF
TRBV27	NA	TRBJ2-3	NA	TGTGCCAGCAGTTTCGGACAGAGCACAGATACGCAGTATTTT	CASSFGQSTDTQYF
TRBV10-3	NA	TRBJ2-3	NA	TGTGCCATCCGGACCTTTACGGGTAGCACAGATACGCAGTATTTT	CAIRTFTGSTDTQYF
TRBV20-1	NA	TRBJ1-4	NA	TGCAGTGCTAGGGCGCAGGTCCGAACCTTTTTT	CSARAQVRTFF
TRBV19	NA	TRBJ2-2	TRBD2	TGTGCCAGCATGGGACTAGCGGAGAACACCGGGGAGCTGTTTTTT	CASMGLAENTGELFF
TRBV29-1	NA	TRBJ2-3	TRBD2	TGCGGCGTCCCGGGGGGAGGCACAGATACGCAGTATTTT	CGVPGGGTDTQYF
TRBV19	NA	TRBJ2-7	TRBD1	TGTGCCAGTAGTGTGGGACAGGGCGCCCGCGAGCAGTACTTC	CASSVGQGAREQYF
TRBV7-8	NA	TRBJ2-7	TRBD1	TGTGCCAGCAGCTACAGGGGTCCCTACGAGCAGTACTTC	CASSYRGPYEQYF
TRBV7-2	NA	TRBJ2-3	NA	TGTGCCAGCAGCCCCATTACAGATACGCAGTATTTT	CASSPITDTQYF
TRBV20-1	NA	TRBJ2-3	TRBD1	TGCAGTGCTAGTCCCCGGGACAGGGACACAGATACGCAGTATTTT	CSASPRDRDTDTQYF
TRBV2	NA	TRBJ2-7	NA	TGTGCCACCGTGCCTAGCGACTCCTACGAGCAGTACTTC	CATVPSDSYEQYF
TRBV10-3	once	TRBJ2-7	NA	TGTGCCATCAGTGAACGAAGCGGCTCCTACGAGCAGTACTTC	CAISERSGSYEQYF
TRBV19	NA	TRBJ2-2	NA	TGTGCCAGTAGTATAGGGAGGGGAGACACCGGGGAGCTGTTTTTT	CASSIGRGDTGELFF
TRBV3-1/TRBV3-2	NA	TRBJ1-2	NA	TGTGCCAGCAGCCAATACGGGCAGTTCGGTAGTGGCTACACCTTC	CASSQYGQFGSGYTF
TRBV5-1	NA	TRBJ1-4	TRBD1	TGCGCCAGCAGCCCTCCGCAGGGGGCGGGTAATGAAAAACTGTTTTTT	CASSPPQGAGNEKLFF
TRBV5-4	NA	TRBJ2-7	NA	TGTGCCAGCAGTTCTGACAGAACCAGCTCCTACGAGCAGTACTTC	CASSSDRTSSYEQYF
TRBV28	NA	TRBJ2-4	TRBD1	TGTGCCAGCAGTCGACAGGGGAAACTAGCCAAAAACATTCAGTACTTC	CASSRQGKLAKNIQYF
TRBV28	NA	TRBJ1-5	TRBD1	TGTGCCAGCAGCCTTGGACAGGGTGAGGGTCAGCCCCAGCATTTT	CASSLGQGEGQPQHF
TRBV9	NA	TRBJ2-7	TRBD2	TGTGCCAGCAGCGTAGGGTGGCTAGCGGGGGGTCCCTACGAGCAGTACTTC	CASSVGWLAGGPYEQYF
TRBV2	NA	TRBJ2-2	TRBD1	TGTGCCAGCAGTTTCGGACAGGTCGGCACCGGGGAGCTGTTTTTT	CASSFGQVGTGELFF